This TCR beta chain was sequenced in a study of control samples from healthy donors and cancer patients. The protocol was immunoSEQ multiplex PCR, while the TCRdb copy is restricted to in-frame clones and leaves out a portion. The sample has around 90,000 clones; around 85% are singletons. V shed 0 bases and J shed 0 bases, with 6 bases lying between them. The CDR3 covers 14 residues. Looked up from germline, CDR1 is SGDLS and CDR2 is YYNGEE. The sequenced sample was blood. V gene TRBV9 combines with J gene TRBJ1-1, with D hard to call. The source is a middle-aged woman in good health. CDR3 residues: CASSVGSLNTEAFF. In nucleotides, the CDR3 is TGTGCCAGCAGCGTAGGTAGCTTGAACACTGAAGCTTTCTTT.